This entry is about one T cell receptor (beta chain). What antigen it recognizes has not been identified. No much larger clonotype is one base removed from it; base qualities were not supplied. The sample comes from a study of blood T cell repertoires in COVID-19 (dated by TCRdb to 2018 to 2020). Background for the entire study: Collaborator samples came from the United States, Italy and Spain and covered acute and convalescent phases of COVID-19. The prospective study material was composed of cDNA or gDNA derived from T cells, B-cell-depleted T cells, or PBMCs. Where HLA class I and class II types were available, the types were taken from metadata supplied by the sample provider, not from assay-based typing. Subjects who had been exposed to COVID-19, were actively infected with it, or had recovered from it provided the deeply sampled blood TCRbeta repertoires that made up the dataset. A freely available public database, intended as a resource for researchers studying the immune response to SARS-CoV-2, is where the repertoires were released. Sample metadata almost always included a de-identified subject ID, COVID-19 status, age in years and sex. Samples were obtained from the ongoing ImmuneRACE study (first 160 participants) and from approximately 1,200 subjects provided by 6 global collaborators. Broad study findings and their caveats: The quantity of clinical and demographic metadata differed by source and by participant and was supplied without curation.

Reading the germline V gene (reference sequence) gives CDR1 GTSNPN and CDR2 SVGIG. Trimming accounts for 0 bases at V and 4 bases at J, while the number of junction bases matched to no gene is 13. The CDR3 goes from the cysteine to the phenylalanine over 17 residues. Only the CDR3 portion is preserved as DNA: 51 bases, with reading frame beginning at the first base. Collaborating institutions collected whole blood in K2EDTA tubes following their own protocols. For TCRbeta analysis, collaborators shipped samples as frozen whole blood, isolated PBMCs, or DNA extracted from either of those sample types. The immunoSEQ Assay, a bias-controlled multiplex PCR, was used to amplify TCRbeta CDR3 regions from genomic DNA. The authors' analysis ran thus. Within the assay, amplification of reference gene primers was used to estimate how many nucleated cells each sample contained. To quantify the absolute abundance of each unique TCRbeta CDR3 rearrangement, sequence reads were collapsed and filtered. Productive Simpson clonality was computed per sample as the square root of Simpson's diversity index over productive rearrangements. TCRdb holds this immuneACCESS table with in-frame rearrangements only. Some clones are missing; in checked studies, unresolved V genes explain under half, and the rest has no known cause. Clonal size and the V and J genes are those of that table, whereas D and trimming came from the DNA. Here the sample has 50,000 to 80,000 clones; roughly 90% occur a single time. The ten largest clones add up to about 9.1% of the sample.

The receptor's source is a woman of 80 years or more with active COVID-19. The sequenced sample consisted of peripheral blood. The sequence links TRBV30 to TRBJ2-3; TRBD2 aligns with 7 central bases. DNA sequence: TGTGCCTGGAGTGTACGCCTCGGGAGGACCGATCCAGATACGCAGTATTTT. Its amino acids are CAWSVRLGRTDPDTQYF.